The rows below give T cell receptor beta chains drawn from one sample of a study of blood T cell repertoires in COVID-19. Data came from immunoSEQ multiplex PCR; TCRdb stores just in-frame clones and leaves some out. Of fewer than 140,000 clones in the sample, 60% to 80% were seen once. The sample was peripheral blood. The receptors derive from a human donor with acute or convalescent COVID-19. The donor label of this sample is uncertain. The CDR3 runs from the conserved cysteine through the conserved F or W. D genes are given only for firm matches. The size field is filled for only some rows; it gives once, few, many or a size class.

TRBD1	medium-sized	TRBV7-9	TRBJ1-4	TGTGCCAGCAGCTTGGGACAGGGGAATGAAAAACTGTTTTTT	CASSLGQGNEKLFF
NA	once	TRBV27	TRBJ1-5	TGTGCCAGCAGTTACAGCCCTTATAGCAATCAGCCCCAGCATTTT	CASSYSPYSNQPQHF
NA	once	TRBV18	TRBJ1-5	TGTGCCAGCTCGGAGGGAATCAGGGAGCCCCAGCATTTT	CASSEGIREPQHF
NA	NA	TRBV25-1	TRBJ1-1	TGTGCCAGCAGTGTAGGGCGGGCCCACACTGAAGCTTTCTTT	CASSVGRAHTEAFF
TRBD1	NA	TRBV6-5	TRBJ2-3	TGTGCCAGCCTTGGAAAGGGGGCAACAGATACGCAGTATTTT	CASLGKGATDTQYF
NA	many	TRBV27	TRBJ2-2	TGTGCCAGCAGTTTATTCCTAACCGGGGAGCTGTTTTTT	CASSLFLTGELFF
TRBD1	NA	TRBV7-2	TRBJ1-5	TGTGCCAGCAGCGAGGACAGGGGGAGCAATCAGCCCCAGCATTTT	CASSEDRGSNQPQHF
NA	NA	TRBV5-1	TRBJ1-1	TGCGCCAGCAGCTCCGGAGGGAGGTCCGACACTGAAGCTTTCTTT	CASSSGGRSDTEAFF
TRBD2	NA	TRBV6-5	TRBJ2-7	TGTGCCAGCAGCCCCGGGACTAGATTCGAGCAGTACTTC	CASSPGTRFEQYF
NA	NA	TRBV9	TRBJ2-1	TGTGCCAGCAGCGTAGGAGGGGGGGCCTACAATGAGCAGTTCTTC	CASSVGGGAYNEQFF
TRBD1	NA	TRBV5-1	TRBJ1-2	TGCGCCAGCAGACGCTCCGGGACAGACTATGGCTACACCTTC	CASRRSGTDYGYTF
NA	NA	TRBV7-8	TRBJ1-6	TGTGCCAGCAGCTTACTGACACGAATTAATTCACCCCTCCACTTT	CASSLLTRINSPLHF
TRBD1	NA	TRBV13	TRBJ2-1	TGTGCCAGCAGCCTGGGACAGGGGAGGGATGAGCAGTTCTTC	CASSLGQGRDEQFF
NA	NA	TRBV2	TRBJ2-1	TGTGCCAGCAGTGTGACCCCCGGGGGTTTCGGGTACAATGAGCAGTTCTTC	CASSVTPGGFGYNEQFF
NA	few	TRBV6-6	TRBJ1-1	TGTGCCAGCAGTTACCCACAGGGAAACACTGAAGCTTTCTTT	CASSYPQGNTEAFF
TRBD2	NA	TRBV13	TRBJ2-2	TGTGCCAGCAGCTTATTTTGGGGACTAGGGACCGGGGAGCTGTTTTTT	CASSLFWGLGTGELFF
NA	NA	TRBV3-1/TRBV3-2	TRBJ1-1	TGTGCCAGCAGCCAAGCGGTGAACACTGAAGCTTTCTTT	CASSQAVNTEAFF
TRBD2	NA	TRBV7-8	TRBJ2-3	TGTGCCAGCAGCTTAGACATTGTAGGGCGGGGGGACACAGATACGCAGTATTTT	CASSLDIVGRGDTDTQYF
TRBD1	NA	TRBV2	TRBJ1-5	TGTGCCAGCTGTACCGGGACAGGGGCGAGCAATCAGCCCCAGCATTTT	CASCTGTGASNQPQHF
NA	NA	TRBV5-6	TRBJ2-3	TGTGCCAGCAGCTTGTGGCTAGGGGGCACAGATACGCAGTATTTT	CASSLWLGGTDTQYF
NA	NA	TRBV30	TRBJ1-4	TGTGCCGCAAGGACAGTAACGAATGAAAAACTGTTTTTT	CAARTVTNEKLFF
TRBD1	NA	TRBV19	TRBJ1-6	TGTGCCAGTAGTCAGACAGGGGGGTATTCACCCCTCCACTTT	CASSQTGGYSPLHF
NA	NA	TRBV4-1	TRBJ2-6	TGCGCCAGCAGCTCAGAGGGCTCTGGGGCCAACGTCCTGACTTTC	CASSSEGSGANVLTF
NA	NA	TRBV6-1	TRBJ2-2	TGTGCCAGCAGTGTGATAGGGGGATTGGACACCGGGGAGCTGTTTTTT	CASSVIGGLDTGELFF
TRBD1	NA	TRBV7-2	TRBJ1-2	TGTGCCAGCAGCTTAGGGGCGGGGACAGCGAATGGCTACACCTTC	CASSLGAGTANGYTF
NA	NA	TRBV4-1	TRBJ2-3	TGCGCCAGCAGCCAAGCGGGGGTGAGCACAGATACGCAGTATTTT	CASSQAGVSTDTQYF
TRBD2	once	TRBV29-1	TRBJ2-1	TGCAGCGTTGTAAGGCTAGCGGGGGCCCGCGAAATTATCAATGAGCAGTTCTTC	CSVVRLAGAREIINEQFF